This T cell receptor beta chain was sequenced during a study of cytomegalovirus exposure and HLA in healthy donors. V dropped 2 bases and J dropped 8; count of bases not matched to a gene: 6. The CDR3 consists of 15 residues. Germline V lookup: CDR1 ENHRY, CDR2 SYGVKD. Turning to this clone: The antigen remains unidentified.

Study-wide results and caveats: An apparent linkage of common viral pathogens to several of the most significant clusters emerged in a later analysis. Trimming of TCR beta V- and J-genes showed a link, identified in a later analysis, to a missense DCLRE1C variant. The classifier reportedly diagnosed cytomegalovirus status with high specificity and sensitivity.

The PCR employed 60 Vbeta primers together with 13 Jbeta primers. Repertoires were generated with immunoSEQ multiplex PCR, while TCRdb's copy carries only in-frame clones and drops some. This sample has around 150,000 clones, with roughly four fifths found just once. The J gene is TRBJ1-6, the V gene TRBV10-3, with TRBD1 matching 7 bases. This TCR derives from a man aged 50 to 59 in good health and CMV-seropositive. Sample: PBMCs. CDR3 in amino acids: CAISERQGEHSPLHF. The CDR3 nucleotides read TGTGCCATCAGTGAGAGACAGGGCGAACATTCACCCCTCCACTTT.